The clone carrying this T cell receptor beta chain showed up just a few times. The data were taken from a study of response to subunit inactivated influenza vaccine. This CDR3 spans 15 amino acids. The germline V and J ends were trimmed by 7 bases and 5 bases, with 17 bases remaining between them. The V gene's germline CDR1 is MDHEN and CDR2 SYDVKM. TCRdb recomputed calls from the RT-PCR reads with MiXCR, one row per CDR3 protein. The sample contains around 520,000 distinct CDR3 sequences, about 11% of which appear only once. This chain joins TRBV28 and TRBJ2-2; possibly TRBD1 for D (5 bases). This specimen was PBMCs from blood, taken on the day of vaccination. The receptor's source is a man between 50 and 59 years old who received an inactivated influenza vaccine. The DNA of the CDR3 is TGTGCCAGCACTACTGGGGCAGGGTTGACCGGGGAGCTGTTTTTT. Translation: CASTTGAGLTGELFF.